Described below is a single T cell receptor (beta chain) sequence and its context. The antigen is undetermined. The TCR beta CDR3 regions underwent amplification using RNA transcripts as the source. During a first-round RT-PCR of the TCR CDR3, the HTBI primer set was used. TCRdb re-called the multiplex PCR reads through MiXCR, storing one row per CDR3 protein. In the table there are 540,000 or so distinct CDR3 sequences, roughly 50% of which are singletons. Pregnant or lactating patients were excluded, as were those with uncontrolled infection or other autoimmune disease. The data are from a study of T cells in Graves' hyperthyroidism and ophthalmopathy. There are 13 residues in the CDR3. The V gene lost 10 bases and the J gene lost 3 bases, with 16 bases spanning the gap. General study findings and limits: Blood samples included most of the expanded thyroid clonotypes exceeding 0.001. The authors' 13 V-J model separated ophthalmopathy from stable hyperthyroidism.

The chain couples TRBV12-3 or TRBV12-4 to TRBJ2-7; tentatively, D is TRBD2 (5 bases). This receptor was obtained from an adult woman with Graves' disease, either hyperthyroidism or ophthalmopathy (not recorded which). Specimen: peripheral blood or thyroid tissue (not recorded which). CDR3 DNA: TGTGCCATCGGGCCCGGGATAAACTACGAGCAGTACTTC. This gives the protein CAIGPGINYEQYF.